This paragraph reports one T cell receptor beta chain. Its antigen is not yet known. It has no much larger one-base neighbor in the sample; base qualities were not kept. Intraepithelial and lamina propria lymphocytes were isolated from graft specimens using dithiothreitol, EDTA incubations and collagenase D digestion. Serial intestinal graft biopsy specimens collected up to 600 days after transplant underwent bulk TCR-beta sequencing. V lost 4 bases and J lost 4 bases, and the count of bases not matched to a germline gene is 4. The CDR3 goes from the cysteine to the phenylalanine over 15 residues. Only the CDR3 part of the read is kept: 45 bases, read in frame from the first base. CDR1 and CDR2, looked up from the germline V gene, are SGHDT and YYEEEE. The source of the sample is a study of graft-versus-host responses after intestinal transplantation (dated by TCRdb to 2020 to 2023). Turning to the overall study: Multivisceral, liver-intestinal, or isolated intestinal transplants were received by the recipients. Every recipient was given anti-thymocyte globulin induction, then maintenance tacrolimus and steroids for 2 to 4 years. After intestinal transplantation, graft-versus-host and host-versus-graft alloreactive T cell clones in the graft, circulation and bone marrow were tracked using bulk TCR-beta CDR3 sequencing. Alloreactive clones were identified by sequencing pre-transplant mixed lymphocyte reaction products and comparing these products with unstimulated pre-transplant donor and recipient T cells. The cohort enrolled 20 to 30 intestinal transplant recipients, one of whom was a retransplant, and 3 patients without pretransplant specimens were excluded. Donor T cell macrochimerism was defined as a peak of at least 4% donor T cells among recipient peripheral blood mononuclear cells. Samples from three later patients were sequenced in-house on an Illumina MiSeq with MiXCR processing rather than by the commercial service. General conclusions and limits of the study: Early after transplant, declines in HvG clones were associated with peak levels of circulating GvH clones. The relatively low number and heterogeneity of intestinal transplant patients limited the conclusions. In patients with donor T cell macrochimerism, the allografts had high GvH to HvG T cell clonal ratios. GvH clones were found in recipient bone marrow, and some of the GvH clones appeared earlier in ileal mucosa or blood, which is consistent with an intestinal mucosal origin.

The library was built by means of the immunoSEQ multiplex PCR assay. For most patients, genomic DNA was subjected to high-throughput TCR-beta CDR3 sequencing by Adaptive Biotechnologies. On the authors' methods: TCR sequencing data for some 17 patients were retrieved from Adaptive's ImmunoSEQ software; a few other patients were processed with MiXCR and VDJtools. CDR3 nucleotide sequences shared between donor and recipient were removed because their origin could not be assigned. At least 2-fold expansion over unstimulated cells and a minimum CFSE-low frequency of 0.002% (template counts) or 0.001% (read counts) were required for clones to be classified as alloreactive. Mappable clones were those detected in sequenced pre-transplant spleen, lymph node, or MLR CFSE-low populations of the donor or recipient. Cumulative frequency of alloreactive clones was calculated as a percentage of all sequences weighted by copy number. TCRdb carries this immuneACCESS record with in-frame sequences only. Its versions omit some clonotypes, under half of them owing to an unresolved V gene in the studies checked, with the rest unexplained. From that table come the V and J calls and clone size; the DNA was used to work out D and trimming. This sample gives about 4,400 clones in total; around 76% of them show up just once. The ten largest clones add up to under 10% of the sample.

The sequenced sample was ileum tissue, obtained 17 days after transplant. Here the chain combines TRBV5-6 and TRBJ2-2, with 10 central nucleotides matching TRBD1. This TCR was sampled from a human patient who received an intestinal transplant, so some T cells may come from the graft donor. The DNA sequence follows: TGTGCCAGCAGCCCGGACAGGGGGGGCACCGGGGAGCTGTTTTTT. Its translation is CASSPDRGGTGELFF.